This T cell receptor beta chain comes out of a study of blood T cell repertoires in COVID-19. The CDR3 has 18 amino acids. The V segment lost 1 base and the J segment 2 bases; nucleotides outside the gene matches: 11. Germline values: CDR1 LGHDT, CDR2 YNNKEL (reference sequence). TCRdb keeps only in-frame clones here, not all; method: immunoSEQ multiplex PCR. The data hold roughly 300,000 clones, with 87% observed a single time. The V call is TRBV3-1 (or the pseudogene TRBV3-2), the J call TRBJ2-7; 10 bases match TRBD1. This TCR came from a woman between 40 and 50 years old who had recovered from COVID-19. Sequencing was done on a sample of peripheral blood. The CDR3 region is CASSQVSTATGGAYEQYF. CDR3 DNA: TGTGCCAGCAGCCAAGTTTCGACGGCGACAGGGGGCGCCTACGAGCAGTACTTC.